Presented here are 2 T cell receptor beta chains from one specimen sequenced in a study of identical twins. TCRdb fed the 5' RACE reads into MiXCR, producing one record per CDR3 protein. The repertoire holds some 900,000 distinct CDR3 sequences, with about 12% as singletons. These same records also appear under a second study, on yellow fever vaccine responses in identical twins.

Sequenced sample: PBMCs. Source of these receptors: a woman younger than 35 in good health.

This clonotype was detected ten times or more. The chain carries TRBV20-1 and TRBJ2-7; D ambiguous. CDR1 and CDR2 (germline): DFQATT, SNEGSKA (reference sequence). V lost 4 bases, J lost 5 bases, and 6 bases lay in between. CDR3 length: 10 residues. The CDR3 region has the DNA TGCAGTGCTACGTTCAACGAGCAGTACTTC. It is translated as CSATFNEQYF.

This clonotype was counted many times. This chain joins TRBV12-3 or TRBV12-4 and TRBJ2-1; 7 bases agree with TRBD2. V was pared by 5 bases and J by 2 bases, with 6 bases of the junction left unmatched. The CDR3 spans 15 residues. In DNA form, the CDR3 reads TGTGCCAGCAGTCCACCGGGACTACCCTACAATGAGCAGTTCTTC. It is translated as CASSPPGLPYNEQFF.